This TCR beta chain was documented in a study of human T cells and chemical hapten exposure. TCRdb redid the calling of the RACE reads with MiXCR, one entry per CDR3 protein. The sample includes some 52,000 distinct CDR3 sequences, 9.5% to 11% seen only once; the top ten take around 1.8%. Germline values: CDR1 SQVTM, CDR2 ANQGSEA. The CDR3 loop spans 16 amino acids. V was shortened by 2 bases and J by 1 base, with 17 bases between the two germline ends. This clonotype was picked up many times. Noted time point: patch test 1, 2 weeks after DPC sensitization. Specified treatment: therapeutic diphenylcyclopropenone sensitization with weekly scalp DPC. It was unfractionated whole blood from which total RNA was extracted.

Here the sequenced sample was whole blood, taken in connection with sensitization to the hapten diphenylcyclopropenone (DPC). J is TRBJ1-1 and V is TRBV29-1, with D hard to call. This TCR came from a woman aged 35 to 49 with alopecia areata. Some clones in this sample may be carry-over from other donors' samples. Written as DNA, the CDR3 is TGCAGCGTTGAAAACCCCCTTAGGGCACGGAACACTGAAGCTTTCTTT. It yields the protein CSVENPLRARNTEAFF. The full variable domain, rest sourced from reference TRBV29-1 and TRBJ1-1, is SAVISQKPSRDICQRGTSLTIQCQVDSQVTMMFWYRQQPGQSLTLIATANQGSEATYESGFVIDKFPISRPNLTFSTLTVSNMSPEDSSIYLCSVENPLRARNTEAFFGQGTRLTVV.